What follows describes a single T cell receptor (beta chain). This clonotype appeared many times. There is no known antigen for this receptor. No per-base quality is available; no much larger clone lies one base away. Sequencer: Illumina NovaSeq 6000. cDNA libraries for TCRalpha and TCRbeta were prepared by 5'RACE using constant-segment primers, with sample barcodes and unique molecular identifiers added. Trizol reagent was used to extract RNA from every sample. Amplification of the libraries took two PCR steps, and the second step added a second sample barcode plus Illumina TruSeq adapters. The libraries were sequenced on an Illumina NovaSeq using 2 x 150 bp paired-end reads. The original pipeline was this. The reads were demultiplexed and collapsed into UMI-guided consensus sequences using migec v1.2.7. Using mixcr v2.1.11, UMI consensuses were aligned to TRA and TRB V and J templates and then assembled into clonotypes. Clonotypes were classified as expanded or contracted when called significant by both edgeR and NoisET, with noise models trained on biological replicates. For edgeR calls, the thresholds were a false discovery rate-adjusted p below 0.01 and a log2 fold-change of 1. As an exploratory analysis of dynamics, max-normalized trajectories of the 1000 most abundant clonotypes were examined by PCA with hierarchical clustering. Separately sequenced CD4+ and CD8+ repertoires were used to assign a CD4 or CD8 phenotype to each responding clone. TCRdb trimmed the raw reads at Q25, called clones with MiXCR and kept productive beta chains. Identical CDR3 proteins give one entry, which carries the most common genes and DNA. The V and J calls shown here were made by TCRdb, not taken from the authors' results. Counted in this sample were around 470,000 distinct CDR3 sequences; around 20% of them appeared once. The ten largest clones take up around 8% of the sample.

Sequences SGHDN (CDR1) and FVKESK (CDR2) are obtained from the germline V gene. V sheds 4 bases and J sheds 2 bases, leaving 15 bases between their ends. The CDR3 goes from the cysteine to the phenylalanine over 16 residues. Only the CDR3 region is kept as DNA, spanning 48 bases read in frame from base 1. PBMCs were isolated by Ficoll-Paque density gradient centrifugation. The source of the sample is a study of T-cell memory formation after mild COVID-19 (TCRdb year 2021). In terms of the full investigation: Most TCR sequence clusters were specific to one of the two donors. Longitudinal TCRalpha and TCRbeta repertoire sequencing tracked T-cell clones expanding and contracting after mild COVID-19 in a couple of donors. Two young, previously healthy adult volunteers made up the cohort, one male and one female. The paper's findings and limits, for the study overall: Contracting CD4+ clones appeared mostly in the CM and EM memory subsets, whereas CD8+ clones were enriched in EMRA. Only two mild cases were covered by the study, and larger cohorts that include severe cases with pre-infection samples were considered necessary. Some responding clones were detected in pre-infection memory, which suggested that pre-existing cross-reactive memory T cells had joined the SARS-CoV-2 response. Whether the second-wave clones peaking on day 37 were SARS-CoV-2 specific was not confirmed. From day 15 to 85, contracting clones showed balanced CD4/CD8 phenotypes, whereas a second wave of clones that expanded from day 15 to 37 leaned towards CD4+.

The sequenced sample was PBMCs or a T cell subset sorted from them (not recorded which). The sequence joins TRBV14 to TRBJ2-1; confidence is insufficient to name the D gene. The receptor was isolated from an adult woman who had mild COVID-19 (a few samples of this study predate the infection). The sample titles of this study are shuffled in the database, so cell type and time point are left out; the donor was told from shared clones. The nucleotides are TGTGCCAGCAGCCGGAATCTAGGAAACACCTACAATGAGCAGTTCTTC. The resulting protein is CASSRNLGNTYNEQFF.